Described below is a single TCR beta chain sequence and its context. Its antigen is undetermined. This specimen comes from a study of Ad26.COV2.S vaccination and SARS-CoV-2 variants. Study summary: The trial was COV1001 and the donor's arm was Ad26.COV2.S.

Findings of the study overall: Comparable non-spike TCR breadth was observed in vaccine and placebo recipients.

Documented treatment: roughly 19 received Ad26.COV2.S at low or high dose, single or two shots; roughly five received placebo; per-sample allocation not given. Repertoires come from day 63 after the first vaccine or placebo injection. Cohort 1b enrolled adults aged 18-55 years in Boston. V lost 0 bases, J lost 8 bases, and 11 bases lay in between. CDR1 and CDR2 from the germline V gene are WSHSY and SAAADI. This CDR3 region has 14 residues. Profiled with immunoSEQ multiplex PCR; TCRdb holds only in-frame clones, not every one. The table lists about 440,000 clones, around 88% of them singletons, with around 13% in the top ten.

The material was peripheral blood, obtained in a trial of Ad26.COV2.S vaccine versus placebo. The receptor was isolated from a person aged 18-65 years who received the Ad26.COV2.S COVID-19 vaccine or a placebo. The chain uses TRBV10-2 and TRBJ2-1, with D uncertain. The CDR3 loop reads CASSESITGDEQFF. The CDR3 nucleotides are TGCGCCAGCAGTGAGTCTATTACTGGGGATGAGCAGTTCTTC.